One sample yielded the 2 T cell receptor beta chains listed below, sequenced in a study of T cell repertoires in cytomegalovirus infection. TCRdb recomputed calls from the reads with MiXCR, one row per CDR3 protein. The sample carries 680,000 or so distinct CDR3 sequences, 35% to 45% recorded once. The sample taken for sequencing was PBMCs. Receptors originate from a human donor in good health (CMV status not recorded). Some clones in this sample may be carry-over from other donors' samples.

The genes are TRBV12-3 or TRBV12-4 and TRBJ2-3, with D perhaps matching TRBD2 (5 bases). V lost 6 bases, J lost 2 bases, and 12 bases lay in between. The CDR3 runs 14 residues. The CDR3 nucleotides read TGTGCCAGCAGCTTTTCGGGGTTCACAGATACGCAGTATTTT. It codes for CASSFSGFTDTQYF.

V is TRBV6-8 and J is TRBJ1-2; D is undetermined. This CDR3 is 15 amino acids long. V lost 3 bases and J lost 8, with 19 bases in between. Per the germline V gene, CDR1 is MNHGY and CDR2 is SAAAGT. The CDR3 sequence is CASSYPGVGMRGYTF. DNA of the CDR3: TGTGCCAGCAGTTATCCCGGGGTCGGGATGCGCGGCTACACCTTC.